The 23 T cell receptor beta chains presented below share a single source sample, sequenced in a study of cytomegalovirus exposure and HLA in healthy donors. The PCR used 60 Vbeta and 13 Jbeta primers. This table comes from immunoSEQ multiplex PCR, and its TCRdb copy is limited to in-frame clones, with some not included. Here the sample spans some 130,000 clones, 80% being singletons. Sequencing was done on a sample of PBMCs. These receptors were obtained from a man aged 35-49 years in good health and CMV-seronegative.

The sample holds a few counts of this clone. DNA of the CDR3: TGTGCCAGCAGCCTGATAGCGGGAGGGACAGATACGCAGTATTTT. Residues: CASSLIAGGTDTQYF. The chain couples TRBV5-6 to TRBJ2-3; 11 bases are a match to TRBD2. V trimming: 4 bases; J trimming: 3 bases; junction bases outside the gene matches: 4. CDR1 is SGHDT and CDR2 is YYEEEE in the germline V gene. The CDR3 consists of 15 residues.

The chain is built from TRBV30 and TRBJ2-5, with unresolved D. The CDR3 extends over 10 amino acids. In germline, CDR1 is GTSNPN, CDR2 SVGIG (reference sequence). With 2 bases removed from V and 4 bases from J, the gap between germline ends came to 2 bases. The CDR3: CAWSLETQYF. CDR3 DNA sequence: TGTGCCTGGAGTCTAGAGACCCAGTACTTC.

The rearrangement uses TRBV28 and TRBJ2-5, with 16 bases aligning to TRBD2. The length of the CDR3 is 18 residues. With 5 bases clipped from V and 5 bases from J, the junction kept 11 bases outside the gene matches. Germline CDR1 and CDR2: MDHEN and SYDVKM. DNA for the CDR3: TGTGCCAGCAGTGAAGAGGGGACTAGCGGGAGGGCCGAGGAGACCCAGTACTTC. Translated, it gives CASSEEGTSGRAEETQYF.

This chain connects TRBV6-1 to TRBJ1-6; the D is unclear. This CDR3 is 12 amino acids long. The V end was cut by 7 bases, the J end by 6 bases, with 7 bases between. The germline gives CDR1 MNHNS, CDR2 SASEGT. The CDR3 bases are TGTGCCAGCACGGGGTTTAATTCACCCCTCCACTTT. As protein: CASTGFNSPLHF.

The chain has TRBV6-1 and TRBJ2-7, with D possibly matching TRBD2 (5 bases). V was shortened by 7 bases and J by 5 bases, with 15 bases between the two germline ends. The CDR3 loop spans 13 amino acids. CDR1 MNHNS and CDR2 SASEGT come from the germline V gene. CDR3 nucleotides: TGTGCCAGCACTAAAGGACTGGCGGACGAGCAGTACTTC. Translated: CASTKGLADEQYF.

This clone occurred once. The chain couples TRBV5-4 to TRBJ2-3; 14 bases line up with TRBD2. The CDR3 loop spans 19 amino acids. CDR1 and CDR2 from the germline V gene are SGHNT and YYREEE (reference sequence). J lost 2 bases, V lost 4 bases, and 12 bases had no gene match. CDR3 in amino acids: CASSTPDPGLAGDTDTQYF. The CDR3 DNA follows: TGTGCCAGCAGCACCCCGGATCCGGGACTAGCGGGAGACACAGATACGCAGTATTTT.

The chain employs TRBV6-5 and TRBJ1-4, with TRBD1 identical over 9 bases. Germline V gene data show CDR1 as MNHEY and CDR2 as SVGAGI. The CDR3 length is 15 residues. After removal of 6 bases from V and 6 bases from J, the junction contained 8 bases not matched to a gene. In DNA, the CDR3 is TGTGCCAGCAGCCCCGGGACAGGGTGGTATGAAAAACTGTTTTTT. Translating gives CASSPGTGWYEKLFF.

This clone was observed a handful of times. The CDR3 nucleotides read TGTGCCAGCAGTGCGAACCCGGGACAGTTAAGGACTAACTATGGCTACACCTTC. It translates to CASSANPGQLRTNYGYTF. The chain recombines TRBV6-1 with TRBJ1-2, with 7 bases lining up with TRBD1. The CDR3 has 18 amino acids. Germline CDR1 and CDR2: MNHNS and SASEGT. The V gene end was trimmed by 4 bases and the J gene end by 0 bases; junction bases not matched to a gene: 14.

The V gene is TRBV11-3, the J gene TRBJ2-1, with no clear D. The germline V and J ends were trimmed by 0 bases and 0 bases, with 6 bases remaining between them. The CDR3 spans 15 residues. CDR1 and CDR2 (germline): SGHNT, YENEEA. The CDR3 DNA follows: TGTGCCAGCAGCTTAGATGGCAGCTCCTACAATGAGCAGTTCTTC. Translation gives CASSLDGSSYNEQFF. The complete variable domain, with remaining parts taken from reference TRBV11-3 and TRBJ2-1, reads EAGVVQSPRYKIIEKKQPVAFWCNPISGHNTLYWYLQNLGQGPELLIRYENEEAVDDSQLPKDRFSAERLKGVDSTLKIQPAELGDSAVYLCASSLDGSSYNEQFFGPGTRLTVL.

The table lists this clone with a count of one. The V call is TRBV6-1, the J call TRBJ1-1, with a weak D call TRBD1 (6 bases). V shed 6 bases and J shed 8 bases, with 16 bases lying between them. The germline V gene has CDR1 MNHNS and CDR2 SASEGT. The CDR3 consists of 13 residues. The CDR3 DNA follows: TGTGCCAGCAGAGGGGTTGTGGGGACAGAAGCTTTCTTT. The encoded protein is CASRGVVGTEAFF.

CDR3 loop: CARTSGRAPSYNEQFF. The CDR3 coding sequence is TGTGCCAGGACTAGCGGGAGGGCCCCCTCCTACAATGAGCAGTTCTTC. The chain has TRBV2 and TRBJ2-1, with 14 positions matching TRBD2. The CDR3 consists of 16 residues. The V gene end was trimmed by 9 bases and the J gene end by 0 bases; junction bases not matched to a gene: 4. Germline V CDR1 and CDR2: SNHLY, FYNNEI. Variable domain in full (rest from reference TRBV2 and TRBJ2-1): EPEVTQTPSHQVTQMGQEVILRCVPISNHLYFYWYRQILGQKVEFLVSFYNNEISEKSEIFDDQFSVERPDGSNFTLKIRSTKLEDSAMYFCARTSGRAPSYNEQFFGPGTRLTVL.

The chain uses TRBV5-1 and TRBJ2-1; 14 bases are a match to TRBD2. CDR3 length equals 15 residues. V lost 4 bases to trimming and J lost 5 bases; unmatched junction nucleotides: 2. The germline V gene has CDR1 SGHRS and CDR2 YFSETQ. The CDR3 coding sequence is TGCGCCAGCAGCCCGGGACTAGCGGGAGACAATGAGCAGTTCTTC. Translated: CASSPGLAGDNEQFF. The entire variable domain, with the rest obtained from reference TRBV5-1 and TRBJ2-1, is as follows: KAGVTQTPRYLIKTRGQQVTLSCSPISGHRSVSWYQQTPGQGLQFLFEYFSETQRNKGNFPGRFSGRQFSNSRSEMNVSTLELGDSALYLCASSPGLAGDNEQFFGPGTRLTVL.

The CDR3 spells CASSLLQGWGQPQHF. The CDR3 DNA follows: TGTGCCAGCAGTTTATTACAGGGCTGGGGTCAGCCCCAGCATTTT. The chain recombines TRBV28 with TRBJ1-5, with D perhaps matching TRBD1 (6 bases). The CDR3 is 15 residues long. Trimming removed 1 base from V and 6 bases from J, with 13 bases in between. The germline V gene has CDR1 MDHEN and CDR2 SYDVKM.

The V gene is TRBV2, the J gene TRBJ1-2, with 8 bases identical to TRBD1. V was clipped by 5 bases and J by 3 bases; unmatched bases: 8. This CDR3 has 15 amino acids. Germline V gene lookup returns CDR1 SNHLY and CDR2 FYNNEI. The CDR3 loop reads CASSLGQGRDYGYTF. The CDR3 DNA is TGTGCCAGCAGTCTAGGACAGGGAAGGGACTATGGCTACACCTTC. Full variable domain (remainder filled in from reference TRBV2 and TRBJ1-2): EPEVTQTPSHQVTQMGQEVILRCVPISNHLYFYWYRQILGQKVEFLVSFYNNEISEKSEIFDDQFSVERPDGSNFTLKIRSTKLEDSAMYFCASSLGQGRDYGYTFGSGTRLTVV.

V and J are TRBV20-1 and TRBJ1-4; D gene unclear. Trimming left V 6 bases short and J 8 bases short, with 10 bases between. The germline gives CDR1 DFQATT, CDR2 SNEGSKA (reference sequence). This CDR3 region has 11 residues. CDR3 nucleotides: TGCAGTGCGAGCGGGCAGGAAAAACTGTTTTTT. Amino acid sequence: CSASGQEKLFF.

The V gene is TRBV19, the J gene TRBJ2-1; 8 bases line up with TRBD2. The CDR3 has 17 amino acids. Looked up from germline, CDR1 is LNHDA and CDR2 is SQIVND (reference sequence). V lost 1 base, J lost 0 bases, and 5 bases stayed unmatched. The CDR3 region has the DNA TGTGCCAGTAGTATAGTGGCAGGGACTAGCTCCTACAATGAGCAGTTCTTC. Protein sequence: CASSIVAGTSSYNEQFF.

The chain joins TRBV21-1 to TRBJ2-3; TRBD2 reflects the table's D call only, with no check against the DNA. TRBV21-1 is shown as a pseudogene. The CDR3 has 15 residues. The DNA for the CDR3 is TGTGCCAGCAGCAGGACTAGCGGGAGGGCAGATACGCAGTATTTT. As protein: CASSRTSGRADTQYF.

This chain links TRBV5-1 with TRBJ2-7; possible D gene TRBD2, 7 bases. The CDR3 contains 13 residues. CDR1 SGHRS and CDR2 YFSETQ come from the germline V gene. V dropped 2 bases and J dropped 5 bases, with 11 bases sitting between them. DNA of the CDR3: TGCGCCAGCAGCTTTGGGGGGGCGGACGAGCAGTACTTC. Translating gives CASSFGGADEQYF.

The chain uses TRBV6-5 and TRBJ2-3; D may be TRBD2 (6 bases). CDR1 is MNHEY, CDR2 SVGAGI, per germline. The ends were cut back, 2 bases at V and 1 base at J, with 10 bases in the middle. The CDR3 is 15 residues long. The CDR3 bases are TGTGCCAGCAGTTACAACACGGGAGGCACAGATACGCAGTATTTT. Amino acid sequence: CASSYNTGGTDTQYF.

The V call is TRBV28, the J call TRBJ1-3; no clear D gene. Trimming took off 5 bases at V and 3 bases at J, with 11 bases between the two ends. The V gene's germline CDR1 is MDHEN and CDR2 SYDVKM. This CDR3 is 14 amino acids long. CDR3 protein: CASSPVILGNTIYF. DNA for the CDR3: TGTGCCAGCAGTCCGGTCATCCTTGGAAACACCATATATTTT.

Here the CDR3 DNA reads TGCGCCAGCAGTGAGAATACCGCGGGACGGGACTACGAGCAGTACTTC. Encoded protein: CASSENTAGRDYEQYF. This chain joins TRBV10-1 and TRBJ2-7; possible D gene TRBD2, 6 bases. The CDR3 loop spans 16 amino acids. The germline CDR1 and CDR2 sequences are WNHNN and SYGVQD (reference sequence). Trimming took off 2 bases at V and 3 bases at J, with 17 bases between the two ends.

The rearrangement joins TRBV29-1 to TRBJ2-5; 8 bases line up with TRBD1. Germline assignment: CDR1 SQVTM and CDR2 ANQGSEA. CDR3 length equals 15 residues. V lost 3 bases and J lost 7; bases outside the gene matches: 13. For the CDR3, the DNA is TGCAGCGTTGAGGCCTGGGGTTCAGGGGGCGCGACCCAGTACTTC. Residues: CSVEAWGSGGATQYF.

The CDR3 bases are TGTGCCACCAGCAGAGATCGGGGAACCCCTGGGAGCACCGGGGAGCTGTTTTTT. Its translation is CATSRDRGTPGSTGELFF. The chain combines TRBV15 with TRBJ2-2, with D possibly matching TRBD2 (5 bases). V lost 0 bases and J lost 4, with 18 bases in between. Looked up from germline, CDR1 is LNHNV and CDR2 is YYDKDF (reference sequence). CDR3 length equals 18 residues. Full variable domain (outside the CDR3, taken from reference TRBV15 and TRBJ2-2): DAMVIQNPRYQVTQFGKPVTLSCSQTLNHNVMYWYQQKSSQAPKLLFHYYDKDFNNEADTPDNFQSRRPNTSFCFLDIRSPGLGDTAMYLCATSRDRGTPGSTGELFFGEGSRLTVL.